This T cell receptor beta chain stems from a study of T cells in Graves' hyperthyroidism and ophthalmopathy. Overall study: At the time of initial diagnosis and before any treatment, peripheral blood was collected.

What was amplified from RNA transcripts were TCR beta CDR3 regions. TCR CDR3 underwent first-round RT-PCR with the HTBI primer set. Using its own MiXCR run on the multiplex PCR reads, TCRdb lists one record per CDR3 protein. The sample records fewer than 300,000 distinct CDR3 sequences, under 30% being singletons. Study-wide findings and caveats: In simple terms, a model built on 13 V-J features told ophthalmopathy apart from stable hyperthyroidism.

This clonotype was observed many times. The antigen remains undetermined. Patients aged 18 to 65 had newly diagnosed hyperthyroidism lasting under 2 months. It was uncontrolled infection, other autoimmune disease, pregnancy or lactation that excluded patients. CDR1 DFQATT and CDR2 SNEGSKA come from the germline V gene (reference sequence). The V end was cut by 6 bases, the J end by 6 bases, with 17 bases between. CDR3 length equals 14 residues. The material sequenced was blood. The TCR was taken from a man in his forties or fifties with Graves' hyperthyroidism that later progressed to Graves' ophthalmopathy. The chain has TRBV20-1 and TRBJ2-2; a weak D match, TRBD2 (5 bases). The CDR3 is CSARTGLGAGELFF. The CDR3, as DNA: TGCAGTGCCAGAACCGGCTTGGGAGCCGGGGAGCTGTTTTTT.